Given below is one T cell receptor beta chain in context. The antigen remains undetermined. This sample stems from a study of a mutant IDH1 vaccine in newly diagnosed glioma. Across the whole study: Onset of vaccination occurred 4-6 weeks following radiotherapy alone, or with temozolomide cycles.

The table came from immunoSEQ multiplex PCR; TCRdb's copy has only in-frame clones and leaves some out. The data hold just over 65,000 clones, with over 75% observed a single time. The CDR3 consists of 14 residues. The ends were cut back, 2 bases at V and 6 bases at J, with 13 bases in the middle. The germline V gene has CDR1 MNHNS and CDR2 SASEGT. Indicated time point: week 23, last vaccination. A single vaccine dose contained 300 ug of mutant IDH1 20-mer peptide, and topical imiquimod was used with it. This chain links TRBV6-1 with TRBJ1-1, with D hard to call. The material sequenced was PBMCs, taken from a glioma patient whose treatment included an IDH1 peptide vaccine. The source of this sequence is a man in his late teens or twenties with glioma. The CDR3 sequence: CASSERPRRPEAFF. The DNA of the CDR3 is TGTGCCAGCAGTGAAAGGCCCCGGCGGCCTGAAGCTTTCTTT.